This T cell receptor (beta chain) emerged from a study of naive and memory T cell subsets (dated by TCRdb to about 2017). Regarding the complete study: The study applied an open-source, UMI-based TCR alpha and beta sequencing pipeline to sorted naive and memory peripheral blood T cell subsets. Complete agreement was observed between the functional CMV T cell responses and the IgG serology results. RNA was DNase-treated and reverse transcribed with TCR constant-region primers, mostly using SuperScript III.

Separate amplification of TCR alpha and beta chain libraries was performed from the second PCR step onward. To determine each donor's CMV status, fresh PBMCs were stimulated overnight with CMV viral lysate, and IFNgamma production from CD4+ T cells was then assessed. Using Miltenyi beads, CD4 T cells were first positively selected, and CD8 T cells were then positively selected from the CD4-negative fraction. Cells were stained for CD3, CD4, CD8, CD45RA, CD27 and a live/dead dye and were sorted on a BD Aria II into four subsets based on CD45RA and CD27. A few healthy volunteers provided blood, and each donor's sample was split into CD4 and CD8 T cells and then further divided into four differentiation subsets. Approximately 110 ml of peripheral blood was taken from each donor, and PBMC were separated by density-gradient centrifugation on Ficoll-Paque PLUS. Sorted cells were lysed in RLT buffer, and RNA was extracted with a Qiagen RNeasy kit and stored at -80°C.

The germline V end is reduced by 0 bases and the J end by 2 bases; junction bases left unmatched: 4. The CDR1 and CDR2 encoded by the germline V gene are LGHNA and YSLEER. From the cysteine through the phenylalanine, the CDR3 covers 16 amino acids. Only the CDR3 part of the read is kept: 48 bases, read in frame from the first base. The method was UMI-ligation and nested PCR. To cover both TRBC1 and TRBC2, the beta constant-region primer consisted of an equimolar mix of two oligonucleotides. A single-stranded oligonucleotide bearing the SP2 primer plus a 12-nucleotide UMI was ligated onto the 3' end of the cDNA by T4 RNA ligase 1. Four rounds of PCR, combining the SP2 primer with nested alpha and beta constant-region primers, were used to amplify the ligated cDNA. Incubation of the ligation reaction lasted roughly 20-25 hours at 16 degrees C. PCR2 was usually performed as a SYBR Green qPCR and halted at a preset threshold so that over-amplification would not occur. All purifications after the first were performed with Agencourt AMPure XP magnetic beads. Library quantification was done by Qubit, followed by a TapeStation check on which the main peak was expected at around 650 bp. Sequencing of the pooled libraries was done on an Illumina MiSeq using v2 2x251 paired-end kits, which typically yielded roughly 0.95-2.3 million reads per sample. Libraries were pooled at 4 nM per sample, and roughly 4.5-8% PhiX was added to improve cluster recognition. On the authors' methods: Decombinator assigned V and J genes to Demultiplexor-processed FASTQ reads by tag matching, allowing a single base-pair mismatch. By using UMIs, Collapsinator corrected both sequencing errors and the frequency errors caused by PCR heterogeneity. TCRs were translated and CDR3s were extracted from the conserved cysteine to the FGXG phenylalanine by CDR3Translator, with non-productive sequences being flagged. Gini, Shannon entropy and inverse Simpson indices were calculated on repertoires that had been subsampled to equal numbers of UMI-defined TCRs. Within the linear range, a power law was fitted to clonotype abundance distributions using maximum likelihood. On one naive CD8 sample, the pipeline and MIGEC gave similar UMI counts, unique TCR numbers and clonal distributions. The repertoires were searched for just under 7,500 CMV-associated CDR3 sequences that had been compiled from VDJdb and a published dataset. The raw public reads went through TCRdb reprocessing: fastp at Q25, MiXCR clone calling, in-frame beta chains kept. Each record represents a unique CDR3 protein, reported with the most common genes and DNA among its rows. It is TCRdb's table, rather than the study itself, that gives the V and J calls and clone size. The sample table records about 21,000 distinct CDR3 sequences; approximately 11% of these occur just once. The ten biggest clones cover about a sixth of the sample.

By sample share, this clonotype is medium-sized (0.01 to 0.1%). It lacks a known antigen. The sample holds no much larger clone one base away, and base qualities are not on file. On the study overall, not on this receptor specifically: A clonotype was defined as a single alpha or beta chain sequence rather than as a paired alpha/beta receptor. Following error correction, more than 90% of naive TCR sequences occurred only once, which made naive abundance distributions much steeper than those of memory subsets. In both CD4 and CD8 cells, the Gini index increased while Shannon and inverse Simpson diversity decreased from naive through CM, EM and EMRA. TCR abundance followed a power law with an exponent that was different for naive and memory subsets but consistent across the three individuals. RNA-based TCR counts may be affected by expression changes linked to T cell activation and differentiation. No ground truth was available to validate the repertoire findings for the naive and memory subsets.

This clonotype was sampled from a human donor in good health. The chain was built from TRBV4-3 and TRBJ2-3; TRBD2 aligns with 8 central bases. Sequencing used central memory CD8+ T cells from blood. The cell subset or site label on this specimen signifies: central memory, CD45RA- CD27+. CDR3 reads: CASSQDSGGATDTQYF. The bases are TGCGCCAGCAGCCAAGATTCCGGGGGGGCCACAGATACGCAGTATTTT.